These T cell receptor beta chains were read from a single sample in a study of cytomegalovirus exposure and HLA in healthy donors. Profiling relied on immunoSEQ multiplex PCR, and the TCRdb table lists in-frame clones only, not all of them. There are 100,000 to 150,000 clones in the sample; approximately 87% occur only once, and roughly 20% lies in the top ten. The sample comprised PBMCs. Source of these receptors: a man aged 18 to 29 in good health and CMV-seropositive. CDR3s include the opening cysteine and the closing phenylalanine or tryptophan. Each record gives: J gene, V gene, D gene, CDR3 protein. The D gene is left open where the match is weak.

J gene: TRBJ1-3
V gene: TRBV6-6
D gene: NA
CDR3 protein: CASTGYGNTIYF

J gene: TRBJ2-1
V gene: TRBV29-1
D gene: NA
CDR3 protein: CSVDPGNGQFF

J gene: TRBJ2-4
V gene: TRBV4-2
D gene: NA
CDR3 protein: CASPKNIQYF

J gene: TRBJ2-1
V gene: TRBV7-7
D gene: TRBD2
CDR3 protein: CASSWAAGDNEQFF

J gene: TRBJ1-3
V gene: TRBV7-9
D gene: NA
CDR3 protein: CASSLKPSNTHPGNTIYF

J gene: TRBJ2-1
V gene: TRBV6-1
D gene: NA
CDR3 protein: CASRPGSSYNEQFF

J gene: TRBJ1-1
V gene: TRBV18
D gene: NA
CDR3 protein: CASSPGHSPLGAFF

J gene: TRBJ1-3
V gene: TRBV2
D gene: NA
CDR3 protein: CASSGQGSGNTIYF

J gene: TRBJ2-7
V gene: TRBV29-1
D gene: NA
CDR3 protein: CSAVEPPYYEQYF

J gene: TRBJ2-7
V gene: TRBV6-5
D gene: NA
CDR3 protein: CASAPSERNYEQYF

J gene: TRBJ1-6
V gene: TRBV4-1
D gene: NA
CDR3 protein: CASSQDRQSSYNSPLHF

J gene: TRBJ1-4
V gene: TRBV30
D gene: NA
CDR3 protein: CAWGQGDRNEKLFF

J gene: TRBJ1-2
V gene: TRBV5-1
D gene: NA
CDR3 protein: CASSLGIGQLYGYTF

J gene: TRBJ2-7
V gene: TRBV15
D gene: TRBD1
CDR3 protein: CATSSRQGYEQYF

J gene: TRBJ1-6
V gene: TRBV2
D gene: NA
CDR3 protein: CASSTFNSPLHF

J gene: TRBJ2-7
V gene: TRBV6-5
D gene: NA
CDR3 protein: CASSYGAGTQFQYF

J gene: TRBJ1-4
V gene: TRBV6-1
D gene: NA
CDR3 protein: CASENFEKLFF

J gene: TRBJ1-4
V gene: TRBV13
D gene: TRBD1
CDR3 protein: CASSLNPGQGKEKLFF

J gene: TRBJ1-1
V gene: TRBV4-1
D gene: NA
CDR3 protein: CASSLQRGGGGNTEAFF

J gene: TRBJ1-2
V gene: TRBV30
D gene: NA
CDR3 protein: CAWSVQGVHTF

J gene: TRBJ2-7
V gene: TRBV27
D gene: TRBD1
CDR3 protein: CASSDRGNEQYF

J gene: TRBJ1-2
V gene: TRBV18
D gene: TRBD1
CDR3 protein: CASSPPGTGYGYTF

J gene: TRBJ1-4
V gene: TRBV2
D gene: TRBD1
CDR3 protein: CASSPDRGRFIKEKLFF

J gene: TRBJ2-7
V gene: TRBV18
D gene: NA
CDR3 protein: CASSRGENEQYF

J gene: TRBJ1-3
V gene: TRBV19
D gene: NA
CDR3 protein: CASRSVGSTGNTIYF

J gene: TRBJ2-4
V gene: TRBV12-1
D gene: NA
CDR3 protein: CASSWGTGGLAKNIQYF

J gene: TRBJ1-2
V gene: TRBV5-1
D gene: TRBD1
CDR3 protein: CATSEGQGALNYGYTF

J gene: TRBJ2-7
V gene: TRBV6-1
D gene: TRBD1
CDR3 protein: CASSGKTGLKQYF

J gene: TRBJ1-4
V gene: TRBV5-8
D gene: NA
CDR3 protein: CASSLGQQFNEKLFF

J gene: TRBJ2-7
V gene: TRBV7-9
D gene: TRBD2
CDR3 protein: CASSRVGTSGGAYPYEQYF

J gene: TRBJ2-2
V gene: TRBV11-2
D gene: TRBD2
CDR3 protein: CASSSRLAEGTGELFF

J gene: TRBJ2-3
V gene: TRBV9
D gene: TRBD2
CDR3 protein: CASSVGLAASDTQYF

J gene: TRBJ1-2
V gene: TRBV27
D gene: NA
CDR3 protein: CASSLRGYGYTF

J gene: TRBJ2-2
V gene: TRBV6-4
D gene: NA
CDR3 protein: CASSSGRGHTGELFF

J gene: TRBJ2-7
V gene: TRBV19
D gene: NA
CDR3 protein: CASSIGTNTYEQYF

J gene: TRBJ1-4
V gene: TRBV28
D gene: TRBD1
CDR3 protein: CASSLTGAEDNEKLFF

J gene: TRBJ1-1
V gene: TRBV7-9
D gene: TRBD1
CDR3 protein: CASSPGGNTEAFF

J gene: TRBJ2-2
V gene: TRBV7-3
D gene: NA
CDR3 protein: CASSQGTAGELFF

J gene: TRBJ1-4
V gene: TRBV5-6
D gene: NA
CDR3 protein: CASRGSGAATNEKLFF

J gene: TRBJ1-5
V gene: TRBV7-9
D gene: NA
CDR3 protein: CASSLTGSNQPQHF

J gene: TRBJ1-2
V gene: TRBV10-3
D gene: TRBD1
CDR3 protein: CAITSGQGYGYTF

J gene: TRBJ2-3
V gene: TRBV6-5
D gene: NA
CDR3 protein: CALGLPEADTQYF

J gene: TRBJ2-3
V gene: TRBV7-6
D gene: NA
CDR3 protein: CASSLVMGGPEDTQYF

J gene: TRBJ2-3
V gene: TRBV13
D gene: TRBD1
CDR3 protein: CASSLGTGGTDTQYF

J gene: TRBJ1-5
V gene: TRBV7-6
D gene: NA
CDR3 protein: CASSLALRQPQHF

J gene: TRBJ2-5
V gene: TRBV5-1
D gene: NA
CDR3 protein: CASSLGGAGSETQYF

J gene: TRBJ1-4
V gene: TRBV7-8
D gene: NA
CDR3 protein: CASSLVYGQLNEKLFF

J gene: TRBJ2-2
V gene: TRBV7-6
D gene: TRBD1
CDR3 protein: CASSLEQGTGELFF

J gene: TRBJ1-1
V gene: TRBV7-6
D gene: NA
CDR3 protein: CASSLAVRTEAFF

J gene: TRBJ2-5
V gene: TRBV7-8
D gene: TRBD2
CDR3 protein: CASSLAGTPGLAGGETQYF

J gene: TRBJ1-2
V gene: TRBV4-1
D gene: TRBD1
CDR3 protein: CASSQDVRGDRGAGYTF

J gene: TRBJ1-4
V gene: TRBV4-1
D gene: NA
CDR3 protein: CASSQETRGEKLFF

J gene: TRBJ1-3
V gene: TRBV6-5
D gene: NA
CDR3 protein: CASSYGGNSGNTIYF

J gene: TRBJ1-6
V gene: TRBV6-5
D gene: TRBD1
CDR3 protein: CASRTGHNSPLHF

J gene: TRBJ1-1
V gene: TRBV7-8
D gene: NA
CDR3 protein: CASSSQETEAFF